This entry concerns a single TCR beta chain. Its specificity is not known. The CDR3 runs 14 residues. V dropped 1 base and J dropped 10; count of bases not matched to a gene: 3. Germline V CDR1 and CDR2: MNHNS, SASEGT. PCR was performed using 60 Vbeta and 13 Jbeta primers. Clones were sequenced by immunoSEQ multiplex PCR, and TCRdb holds only the in-frame ones, with some missing. This table holds some 71,000 clones, about 70% found once. This record belongs to a study of cytomegalovirus exposure and HLA in healthy donors. Study observations and caveats: Data from an earlier analysis indicated that most TCR beta V segments were productive either about 87% or about 30% of the time.

The receptor was derived from a man aged 40-49 years in good health and CMV-seropositive. The chain is built from TRBV6-1 and TRBJ1-6; 8 bases align to TRBD1. Specimen: PBMCs. The chain's CDR3 is CASSEGAGGSPLHF. The CDR3 DNA follows: TGTGCCAGCAGTGAAGGGGCAGGGGGCTCACCCCTCCACTTT.